The text below deals with one TCR beta chain. Its matching antigen is unknown. Authors' data handling: A classifier of distant metastasis in papillary thyroid cancer was built from CDR3 differences (across clinicopathological groups). Using MiXCR, TCRdb reanalyzed the PCR reads. Clone size and V and J calls follow TCRdb, not the original study. This sample yields 23,000 or so clones, of which roughly 28% are seen a single time; approximately 14% belongs to the top ten. Not a single patient had been given any form of treatment at any point before undergoing thyroid surgery. This record belongs to a study of metastatic and nonmetastatic thyroid tumors. Overall study context: Across blood and tumor or nodule tissue, repertoires from malignant and benign thyroid patients were compared with one another. Notes on the study in general: The reported finding was significantly higher TCR beta diversity in malignant thyroid tumors relative to benign nodules, in blood and tumor.

This TCR was sampled from a male donor with papillary thyroid cancer or a benign thyroid nodule (not recorded which). Some clones in this sample may be carry-over from other donors' samples. The sample consisted of tumor tissue.

As DNA, the CDR3 is TGCGCCAGCAGCTTGGACACAGGGTCTAAAGCTTTCTTT. This sequence encodes CASSLDTGSKAFF. The gene calls are TRBV5-1 and TRBJ1-1; possibly TRBD1 for D (6 bases). The CDR3 is made up of 13 amino acids. CDR1 is SGHRS, CDR2 YFSETQ, per germline. V lost 0 bases and J 9 bases, leaving 12 bases between the germline ends.